This TCR beta chain comes out of a study of blood T cell repertoires in COVID-19. Study background: The United States, Italy and Spain were the sources of the acute and convalescent COVID-19 samples.

Those enrolled in Seattle joined during active infection and were followed longitudinally afterward. The CDR3 length is 13 residues. With V trimmed by 3 bases and J by 7 bases, 6 bases remained unmatched. The germline V gene has CDR1 SGHRS and CDR2 YFSETQ. The authors' processing: Counts of nucleated cells, estimated from reference gene primer amplification, were obtained. Method: immunoSEQ multiplex PCR; TCRdb's copy keeps in-frame clones and lacks some. Clonal size and the V and J genes are those of that table, whereas D and trimming came from the DNA. The data hold some 140,000 clones, with 79% observed a single time.

Sequenced: peripheral blood. V is TRBV5-1 and J is TRBJ1-1; 7 nucleotides align to TRBD1. The clonotype comes from a woman aged 70-85 years with COVID-19, enrolled during active disease. In DNA form, the CDR3 reads TGCGCCAGCAGCTCGTCCCGGGACAGTGAAGCTTTCTTT. It codes for CASSSSRDSEAFF.